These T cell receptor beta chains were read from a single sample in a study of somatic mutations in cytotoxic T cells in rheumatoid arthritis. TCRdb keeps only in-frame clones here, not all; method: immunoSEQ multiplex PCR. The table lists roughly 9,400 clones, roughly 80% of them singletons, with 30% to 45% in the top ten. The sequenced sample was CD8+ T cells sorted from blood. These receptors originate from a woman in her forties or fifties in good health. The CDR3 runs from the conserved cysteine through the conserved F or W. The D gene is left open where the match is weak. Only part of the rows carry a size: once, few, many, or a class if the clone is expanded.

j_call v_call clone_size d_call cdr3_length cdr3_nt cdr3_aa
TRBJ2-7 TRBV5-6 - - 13 TGTGCCAGCAGCTTGGACAGGACCCACGAGCAGTACTTC CASSLDRTHEQYF
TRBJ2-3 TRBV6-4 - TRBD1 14 TGTGCCAGCAGTGACTCACAGGGGGCAGATACGCAGTATTTT CASSDSQGADTQYF
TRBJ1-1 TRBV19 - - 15 TGTGCCAGTAGTATAGGGCAGGGGATGAACACTGAAGCTTTCTTT CASSIGQGMNTEAFF
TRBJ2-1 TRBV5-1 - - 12 TGCGCCAGCAGCTTGCTAGCCAATGAGCAGTTCTTC CASSLLANEQFF
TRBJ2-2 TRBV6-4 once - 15 TGTGCCAGCAGTTCCAACGTGGCCATCACCGGGGAGCTGTTTTTT CASSSNVAITGELFF
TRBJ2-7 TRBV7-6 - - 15 TGTGCCAGCAGCTATAGCCCGGGATCGTCCTACGAGCAGTACTTC CASSYSPGSSYEQYF
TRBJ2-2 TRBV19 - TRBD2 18 TGTGCCAGTAGTATTGCTACTAGCGGGGGCGCATACACCGGGGAGCTGTTTTTT CASSIATSGGAYTGELFF
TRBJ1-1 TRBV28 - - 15 TGTGCCAGCAGCCAGAGACATCTACAGGGATCTGAAGCTTTCTTT CASSQRHLQGSEAFF
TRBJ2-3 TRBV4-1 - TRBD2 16 TGCGCCAGCAGCCACATAGCGGGGAAAGGGCCAGATACGCAGTATTTT CASSHIAGKGPDTQYF
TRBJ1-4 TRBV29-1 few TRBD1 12 TGCAGCGTTGGGACAGGGGGTGAAAAACTGTTTTTT CSVGTGGEKLFF
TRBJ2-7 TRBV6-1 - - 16 TGTGCCAGCAGTGAAGCGGTGGACTCCACCACCTACGAGCAGTACTTC CASSEAVDSTTYEQYF
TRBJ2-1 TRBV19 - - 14 TGTGCCAGTAGTATGACGGCTAGCTACAATGAGCAGTTCTTC CASSMTASYNEQFF
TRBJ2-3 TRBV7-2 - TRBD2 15 TGTGCCAGCAGCTCCTTTAGCGGGGCCAGGGATACGCAGTATTTT CASSSFSGARDTQYF
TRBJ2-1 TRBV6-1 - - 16 TGTGCCAGCAGTGAAGATAATGGGGGGTCCTACAATGAGCAGTTCTTC CASSEDNGGSYNEQFF
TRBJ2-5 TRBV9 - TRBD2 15 TGTGCCAGCAGCGCAGGACTAGCGGGGGAAGAGACCCAGTACTTC CASSAGLAGEETQYF
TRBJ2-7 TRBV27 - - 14 TGTGCCACCAGGGTGGGGCCCCTCTCCTACGAGCAGTACTTC CATRVGPLSYEQYF
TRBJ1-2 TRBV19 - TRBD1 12 TGTGCCAGTAGTGGACAGGATTATGGCTACACCTTC CASSGQDYGYTF
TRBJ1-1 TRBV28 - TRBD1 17 TGTGCCAGCAGTAGTTTAAAGACAGGGGGTATGAACACTGAAGCTTTCTTT CASSSLKTGGMNTEAFF
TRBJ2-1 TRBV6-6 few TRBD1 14 TGTGCCAGCAGGGACAGGGGTACCTACAATGAGCAGTTCTTC CASRDRGTYNEQFF
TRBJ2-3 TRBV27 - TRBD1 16 TGTGCCAGCAGTCACAGGGGATCGGTGGGAACAGATACGCAGTATTTT CASSHRGSVGTDTQYF
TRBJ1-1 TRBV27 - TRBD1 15 TGTGCCTGCAGTTTCGGACAGGGGGCTATTGCTGAAGCTTTCTTT CACSFGQGAIAEAFF
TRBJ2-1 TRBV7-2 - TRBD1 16 TGTGCCAGCAGCTTAGAACAGGGGGGTACCTACAATGAGCAGTTCTTC CASSLEQGGTYNEQFF
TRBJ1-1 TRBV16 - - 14 TGTGCCAGCAGCCTACAGGGAGAGGTCACTGAAGCTTTCTTT CASSLQGEVTEAFF
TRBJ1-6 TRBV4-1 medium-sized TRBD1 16 TGCGCCAGCAGCCAGGGGACAGCGAGTTATAATTCACCCCTCCACTTT CASSQGTASYNSPLHF
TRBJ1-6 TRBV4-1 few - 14 TGCGCCAGCAGCCAAGCCCGGGGGAATTCACCCCTCCACTTT CASSQARGNSPLHF
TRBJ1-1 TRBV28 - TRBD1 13 TGTGCCAGCAGAAGACAGGGGTTAACTGAAGCTTTCTTT CASRRQGLTEAFF
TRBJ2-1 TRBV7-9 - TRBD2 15 TGTGCCAGCAGCTTAGCTAGCGGGGGGGCCGATGAGCAGTTCTTC CASSLASGGADEQFF
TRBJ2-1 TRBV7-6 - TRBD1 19 TGTGCCAGCAGCTTAAGGCCTGGGACAGATTCTCTACCCTACAATGAGCAGTTCTTC CASSLRPGTDSLPYNEQFF
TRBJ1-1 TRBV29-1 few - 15 TGCAGCGTTGAACGGACAGAGCCCATGAACACTGAAGCTTTCTTT CSVERTEPMNTEAFF
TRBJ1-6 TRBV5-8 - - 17 TGTGCCAGCAGCTTGGGCGGGACCTTTATCCAGAATTCACCCCTCCACTTT CASSLGGTFIQNSPLHF
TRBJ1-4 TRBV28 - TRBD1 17 TGTGCCAGCAGTTCCCCTCGGACAGGGGGTTTGTTGGCAAAACTGTTTTTT CASSSPRTGGLLAKLFF
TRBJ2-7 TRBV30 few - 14 TGTGCCTGGAGTCCTGGGGCCCAACACTACGAGCAGTACTTC CAWSPGAQHYEQYF
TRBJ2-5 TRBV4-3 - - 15 TGCGCCAGCAGCCAAGAAGGGCCAGGGGAAGAGACCCAGTACTTC CASSQEGPGEETQYF
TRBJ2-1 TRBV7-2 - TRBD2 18 TGTGCCAGCAGCTTAGTCGGCGTTTTGACTAGCGGGGGGACTGAGCAGTTCTTC CASSLVGVLTSGGTEQFF
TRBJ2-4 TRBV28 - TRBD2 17 TGTGCCAGCAGTTTATGGGACGGGGGGGCGGGCAAAAACATTCAGTACTTC CASSLWDGGAGKNIQYF
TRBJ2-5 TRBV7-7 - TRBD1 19 TGTGCTAGCAGCTTAGGCGGACAGGGGGCGGGATGGTACCAAGAGACCCAGTACTTC CASSLGGQGAGWYQETQYF
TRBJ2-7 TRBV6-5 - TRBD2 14 TGTGCCAGCAGTTACGATGGGGGGGTGGGCGAGCAGTACTTC CASSYDGGVGEQYF
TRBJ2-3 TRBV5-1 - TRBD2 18 TGCGCCAGCAGCTTGAAAGGGGGACTAGCGGGGTTAACAGATACGCAGTATTTT CASSLKGGLAGLTDTQYF
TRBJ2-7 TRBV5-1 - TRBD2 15 TGCGCCAGCAGCTTGGGTCGCGGGGGTCCGTACGAGCAGTACTTC CASSLGRGGPYEQYF
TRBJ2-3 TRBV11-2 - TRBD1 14 TGTGCCAGCATGGGAGGGACAGGGACAGATACGCAGTATTTT CASMGGTGTDTQYF
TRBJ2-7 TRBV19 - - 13 TGTGCCAGTAGTATAGACAGGTTCCACGAGCAGTACTTC CASSIDRFHEQYF
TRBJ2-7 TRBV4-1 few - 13 TGCGCCAGCAGCCAACAGGGGTTTTACGAGCAGTACTTC CASSQQGFYEQYF
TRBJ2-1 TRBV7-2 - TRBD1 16 TGTGCCAGCAGCCTGAGGGGACAGGGGACCTACAATGAGCAGTTCTTC CASSLRGQGTYNEQFF
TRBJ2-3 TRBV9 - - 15 TGTGCCAGCAGTACGGCGGGGGCCTTCTCAGATACGCAGTATTTT CASSTAGAFSDTQYF
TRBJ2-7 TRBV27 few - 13 TGTGCCAGCGGTGCAGGGTTAGGGTACGAGCAGTACTTC CASGAGLGYEQYF
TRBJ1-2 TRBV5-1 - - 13 TGCGCCAGCAGCCCGCTTGGGGGAGGCGGCTACACCTTC CASSPLGGGGYTF
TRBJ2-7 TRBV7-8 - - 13 TGTGCCAGCAGCTTAGATGCGTCTTACGAGCAGTACTTC CASSLDASYEQYF
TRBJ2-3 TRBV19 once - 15 TGTGCCAGTAGTACCTGGGGCATCTACACAGATACGCAGTATTTT CASSTWGIYTDTQYF
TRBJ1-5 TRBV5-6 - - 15 TGTGCCAGCAGCTTGTTGTGGGCAGGCAATCAGCCCCAGCATTTT CASSLLWAGNQPQHF
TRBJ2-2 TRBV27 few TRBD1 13 TGTGCCAGCAGGACAGGGGGAGCCGGGGAGCTGTTTTTT CASRTGGAGELFF
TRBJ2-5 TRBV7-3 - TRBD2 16 TGTGCCAGCAGCCCTTTGATTGGACTAGAACAAGAGACCCAGTACTTC CASSPLIGLEQETQYF
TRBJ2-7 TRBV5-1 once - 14 TGCGCCAGCAGCTTCTACAGGGCGGACGACGAGCAGTACTTC CASSFYRADDEQYF
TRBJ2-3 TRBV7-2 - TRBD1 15 TGTGCCAGTTCATCCGGGACAGGTTATGCAGATACGCAGTATTTT CASSSGTGYADTQYF
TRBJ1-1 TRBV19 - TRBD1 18 TGTGCCAGTAGTATAGATTTAATAGGGGACAGGGTTGAGACTGAAGCTTTCTTT CASSIDLIGDRVETEAFF
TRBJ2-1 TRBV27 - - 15 TGTGCCAGCAGTTCCCATGCCCCCTACTACAATGAGCAGTTCTTC CASSSHAPYYNEQFF
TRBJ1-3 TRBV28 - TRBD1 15 TGTGCCAGCAGTTTCAGGGGGCTCGCTGGAAACACCATATATTTT CASSFRGLAGNTIYF
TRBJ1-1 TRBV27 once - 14 TGTGCCAGCAGCTGGGGAGTTGGGGACACTGAAGCTTTCTTT CASSWGVGDTEAFF
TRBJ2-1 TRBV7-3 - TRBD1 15 TGTGCCAGCAGCCCGACAGGGGGTCCCTACAATGAGCAGTTCTTC CASSPTGGPYNEQFF
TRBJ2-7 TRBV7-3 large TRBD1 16 TGTGCCAGCAGCTCCAGGGGAGGACAGGGTCGGCACGAGCAGTACTTC CASSSRGGQGRHEQYF